These T cell receptor beta chains were read from a single sample in a study of CD8+ T cells in alopecia areata. This table comes from immunoSEQ multiplex PCR, and its TCRdb copy is limited to in-frame clones, with some not included. Counted here are 95,000 to 120,000 clones, 45% to 60% occurring once; the ten biggest clones make up approximately 23%. Sequencing used NKG2D-low CD8+ T cells sorted from blood. These receptor sequences come from a human donor with alopecia areata. Each CDR3 is given with its conserved first and last residue. Fields, in order: clone size, J gene, D gene, V gene, CDR3 DNA, CDR3 protein. A D gene is named only where the DNA matches it firmly. Some rows mark clone size as missing; the rest say once, few, many or name a class of expanded clone.

- TRBJ1-1 - TRBV27 TGTGCCAGCAGTTTATCAGCTAGGGGGAACACTGAAGCTTTCTTT CASSLSARGNTEAFF
- TRBJ2-2 TRBD1 TRBV7-9 TGTGCCAGCGGAAGGGACAGCACCGGGGAGCTGTTTTTT CASGRDSTGELFF
- TRBJ2-1 - TRBV7-9 TGTGCCAGCAGCTTAATCAATGAGCAGTTCTTC CASSLINEQFF
- TRBJ2-1 TRBD2 TRBV27 TGTGCCAGCAGTTTTTCTCTAGCGGGAGTAGAGCAGTTCTTC CASSFSLAGVEQFF
- TRBJ2-7 TRBD1 TRBV5-1 TGCGCCAGCAGCTGGGGACAGAACTACGAGCAGTACTTC CASSWGQNYEQYF
- TRBJ2-3 TRBD2 TRBV10-3 TGTGCCATCAGAGGGACTAGCGGGAGTACAGATACGCAGTATTTT CAIRGTSGSTDTQYF
- TRBJ2-1 TRBD2 TRBV4-1 TGCGCCAGCAGCCACCCCCCCGAACTAGCGGGAGTAGATAATGAGCAGTTCTTC CASSHPPELAGVDNEQFF
- TRBJ1-1 - TRBV4-1 TGCGCCAGCAGCCTAACAGAAGAACCCGGAGCTTTCTTT CASSLTEEPGAFF
- TRBJ2-7 TRBD2 TRBV27 TGTGCCAGCCATACTAGCGGGAGTGAGCAGTACTTC CASHTSGSEQYF
- TRBJ2-7 TRBD1 TRBV27 TGTGCCAGCAGTACCAGGGGGTCCTACGAGCAGTACTTC CASSTRGSYEQYF
- TRBJ1-1 - TRBV11-2 TGTGCCAGCAGCTTAGCAAAGGGGATGGGGAACACTGAAGCTTTCTTT CASSLAKGMGNTEAFF
many TRBJ2-1 - TRBV9 TGTGCCAGCAGCGTAGCCAGGGCACTGGATGAGCAGTTCTTC CASSVARALDEQFF
once TRBJ1-5 TRBD1 TRBV5-6 TGTGCCAGCAGCGCCGGGACAGGGAACAATCAGCCCCAGCATTTT CASSAGTGNNQPQHF
- TRBJ2-2 TRBD1 TRBV12-5 TGTGCTAGTGGTTTGGTAGGGACAGGGGGAACCGGGGAGCTGTTTTTT CASGLVGTGGTGELFF
- TRBJ2-1 TRBD2 TRBV4-1 TGCGCCAGCAGCCCGAGACTAGCGGGAGTCGGCAATGAGCAGTTCTTC CASSPRLAGVGNEQFF
few TRBJ2-3 - TRBV29-1 TGCAGCGTTGAAGGTCAGGGATGGGGCACAGATACGCAGTATTTT CSVEGQGWGTDTQYF
few TRBJ2-1 - TRBV19 TGTGCCAGTAAAGTAGTGAGCTCCTACAATGAGCAGTTCTTC CASKVVSSYNEQFF
few TRBJ1-3 - TRBV19 TGTGCCAGTAGTAGATTTGGAAACACCATATATTTT CASSRFGNTIYF
- TRBJ2-3 - TRBV9 TGTGCCAGCAGCGTAGGCGGTATATGGGCAGATACGCAGTATTTT CASSVGGIWADTQYF
few TRBJ1-5 - TRBV29-1 TGCAGCGTTGAAGATGGGGGGGGTGAGCCCCAGCATTTT CSVEDGGGEPQHF
few TRBJ2-7 - TRBV7-9 TGTGCCAGCAGTCTAGGATTCTACGAGCAGTACTTC CASSLGFYEQYF
- TRBJ1-2 - TRBV5-6 TGTGCCAGCAGCTTGGGTCCGTCTGTGCTCATAACGGATTTC CASSLGPSVLITDF
- TRBJ2-7 - TRBV27 TGTGCCAGCAGTTTGAGGGAGCAGTACTTC CASSLREQYF
- TRBJ1-5 - TRBV19 TGTGCCAGTAGTATAGGACGTGGGGGCAGGATCAATCAGCCCCAGCATTTT CASSIGRGGRINQPQHF
few TRBJ2-7 - TRBV27 TGTGCCAGCAGTTGGACATCGGCGGGCGAGCAGTACTTC CASSWTSAGEQYF
- TRBJ2-7 - TRBV2 TGTGCCAGCAGTTTCAGGGGTTACGAGCAGTACTTC CASSFRGYEQYF
- TRBJ2-2 TRBD2 TRBV6-6 TGTGCCAGCAGTTCCGGGCTAGCGGGAGGTACCGGGGAGCTGTTTTTT CASSSGLAGGTGELFF
- TRBJ2-2 - TRBV7-6 TGTGCCAGCAGCCTCGGACCCTCCGGGGAGCTGTTTTTT CASSLGPSGELFF
- TRBJ2-7 TRBD2 TRBV2 TGTGCCAGCCGAGAGCTAGCGGGAGGGTCCTACGAGCAGTACTTC CASRELAGGSYEQYF
- TRBJ2-7 - TRBV28 TGTGCCAGCAGTTTTGCCCGGGACACCTCCTACGAGCAGTACTTC CASSFARDTSYEQYF
- TRBJ2-3 - TRBV7-9 TGTGCCAGCGGCCAGCTCACAGATACGCAGTATTTT CASGQLTDTQYF
- TRBJ2-7 TRBD2 TRBV29-1 TGCAGCGTAGGGACTAGCGACTCCTACGAGCAGTACTTC CSVGTSDSYEQYF
- TRBJ2-3 - TRBV9 TGTGCCAGCAGCGTAGAAGGAACAGATACGCAGTATTTT CASSVEGTDTQYF
- TRBJ1-1 TRBD1 TRBV27 TGTGCCAGCAGTTCCGGACAGGGTACGGACACTGAAGCTTTCTTT CASSSGQGTDTEAFF
- TRBJ1-1 - TRBV5-6 TGTGCCAGCAGCCCCGGGAGCACTGAAGCTTTCTTT CASSPGSTEAFF
- TRBJ2-7 TRBD2 TRBV6-5 TGTGCCAGCAGTCTTAGCGGGGGTTCTTTCAACGAGCAGTACTTC CASSLSGGSFNEQYF
- TRBJ2-3 TRBD2 TRBV7-2 TGTGCCAGCAGCGAGACTAGCCGGGAAACAGATACGCAGTATTTT CASSETSRETDTQYF
- TRBJ2-5 - TRBV12-5 TGTGCTAGTGGTTTTTTCGGAGGGATGAGAGAGACCCAGTACTTC CASGFFGGMRETQYF
- TRBJ1-4 - TRBV13 TGTGCCAGCAGCTTAGCTAAGTCCGGGACCAACCGAGCAACTAATGAAAAACTGTTTTTT CASSLAKSGTNRATNEKLFF
- TRBJ1-2 TRBD1 TRBV5-1 TGCGCCAGCAGCGGGGACAGCTATGGCTACACCTTC CASSGDSYGYTF
- TRBJ2-1 - TRBV5-6 TGTGCCAGCAGCTTGGGGGCCAATGAGCAGTTCTTC CASSLGANEQFF
few TRBJ2-1 - TRBV4-1 TGCGCCAGCAGCCAAGAACCTAACAATGAGCAGTTCTTC CASSQEPNNEQFF
- TRBJ1-5 - TRBV7-9 TGTGCCAGCAGCCCGGGCGCTAGCAATCAGCCCCAGCATTTT CASSPGASNQPQHF
- TRBJ2-1 - TRBV27 TGTGCCAGCGGGATTTCCTACAATGAGCAGTTCTTC CASGISYNEQFF
- TRBJ2-3 - TRBV13 TGTGCCAGCAGCTCGACAGATACGCAGTATTTT CASSSTDTQYF
few TRBJ2-1 TRBD2 TRBV13 TGTGCCACACAGACCGGGACTAGCGGACGACGGCAGTTCTTC CATQTGTSGRRQFF
- TRBJ1-1 TRBD1 TRBV13 TGTGCCAGCAGCGTGACAGGGGGGAACACTGAAGCTTTCTTT CASSVTGGNTEAFF
- TRBJ2-7 - TRBV5-6 TGTGCCAGCAGCCAGGAGTTCTACGAGCAGTACTTC CASSQEFYEQYF
once TRBJ2-1 - TRBV7-8 TGTGCCAGCAGCTTACTCGGCGGGGAAAACAATGAGCAGTTCTTC CASSLLGGENNEQFF